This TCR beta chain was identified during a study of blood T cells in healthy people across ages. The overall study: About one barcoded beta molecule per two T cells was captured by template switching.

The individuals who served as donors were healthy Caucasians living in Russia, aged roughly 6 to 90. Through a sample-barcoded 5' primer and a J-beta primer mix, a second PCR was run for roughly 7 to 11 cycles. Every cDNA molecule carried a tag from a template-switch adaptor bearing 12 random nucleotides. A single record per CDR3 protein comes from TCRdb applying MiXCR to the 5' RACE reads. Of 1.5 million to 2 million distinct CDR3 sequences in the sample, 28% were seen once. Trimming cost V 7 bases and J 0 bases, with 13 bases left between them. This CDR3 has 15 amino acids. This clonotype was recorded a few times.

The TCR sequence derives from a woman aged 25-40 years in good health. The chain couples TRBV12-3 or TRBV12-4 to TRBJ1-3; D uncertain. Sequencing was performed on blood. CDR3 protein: CASTLSRHSGNTIYF. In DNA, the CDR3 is TGTGCCAGCACTCTTAGCCGGCACTCTGGAAACACCATATATTTT.